The next 20 T cell receptor beta chains were all read from a single sample in a study of CD8 T cells in Susac syndrome. The RNA, about 0.5 to 1 ug, was put through reverse transcription using random hexamers. TCRdb reprocessed the immunoSEQ multiplex PCR reads with MiXCR, giving one entry per CDR3 protein. This sample has about 150,000 distinct CDR3 sequences; approximately 94% occur once, and the top ten carry 0.065% to 0.1%. Sequences were obtained from CD4+ T cells from PBMCs. The receptors come from a human donor with Susac syndrome.

This clonotype appeared a single time. The rearrangement links TRBV6-5 to TRBJ2-2, with a possible D match to TRBD2 (6 bases). V shed 6 bases and J shed 4 bases, with 15 bases lying between them. Looked up from germline, CDR1 is MNHEY and CDR2 is SVGAGI. The length of the CDR3 is 15 residues. The CDR3 sequence is CASRQEGLVTGELFF. CDR3 DNA: TGTGCCAGCAGACAGGAGGGGCTGGTCACCGGGGAGCTGTTTTTT.

This clonotype was recorded once. The chain recombines TRBV5-8 with TRBJ2-1; D is uncertain. CDR1 is SGHTS, CDR2 YDEGEE, per germline. Between the trimmed V and J ends, which lost 9 bases and 0 bases, there was a span of 10 bases. This CDR3 region has 13 residues. The CDR3 region is CATPSRSYNEQFF. The CDR3 coding sequence is TGTGCCACCCCCTCACGCTCCTACAATGAGCAGTTCTTC. The full variable domain, rest sourced from reference TRBV5-8 and TRBJ2-1, is EAGVTQSPTHLIKTRGQQATLRCSPISGHTSVYWYQQALGLGLQFLLWYDEGEERNRGNFPPRFSGRQFPNYSSELNVNALELEDSALYLCATPSRSYNEQFFGPGTRLTVL.

This clonotype was seen once. The chain joins TRBV29-1 to TRBJ2-7; 7 nucleotides agree with TRBD2. V lost 3 bases and J lost 2; bases outside the gene matches: 10. Germline CDR1 reads SQVTM; CDR2 reads ANQGSEA. The CDR3 totals 15 residues. CDR3 loop: CSVEGGKGRTYEQYF. The CDR3 nucleotides are TGCAGCGTTGAGGGAGGGAAGGGGAGGACCTACGAGCAGTACTTC.

This chain joins TRBV3-1 and TRBJ2-1; D might be TRBD1 or TRBD2, each matching 5 bases. V lost 0 bases and J lost 6, with 15 bases in between. Germline CDR1 is LGHDT and CDR2 is YNNKEL (reference sequence). This CDR3 is built from 16 residues. The CDR3 protein is CASSQDLATGRNEQFF. As DNA, the CDR3 is TGTGCCAGCAGCCAAGATTTGGCGACGGGACGCAATGAGCAGTTCTTC.

The J gene is TRBJ2-2, the V gene TRBV9, with 15 bases aligning to TRBD2. The length of the CDR3 is 18 residues. After removal of 0 bases from V and 4 bases from J, the junction contained 4 bases not matched to a gene. The germline gives CDR1 SGDLS, CDR2 YYNGEE. The CDR3 reads CASSVGTSGRAATGELFF. The DNA of the CDR3 is TGTGCCAGCAGCGTAGGGACTAGCGGGAGGGCGGCCACCGGGGAGCTGTTTTTT.

The J gene is TRBJ1-1, the V gene TRBV18; the D gene is possibly TRBD1 (6 bases). The CDR3 has 13 residues. In germline, CDR1 is KGHSH, CDR2 LQKENI. Trimming removed 6 bases at V and 3 bases at J, with 11 bases between. CDR3 amino acids: CASSQGRYTEAFF. Written as DNA, the CDR3 is TGTGCCAGCTCCCAGGGGAGGTACACTGAAGCTTTCTTT.

The chain links TRBV12-3 or TRBV12-4 to TRBJ2-4, with TRBD1 as a possible D gene (6 bases). The CDR3 contains 14 residues. The germline V and J ends were trimmed by 3 bases and 7 bases, with 13 bases remaining between them. Here the CDR3 reads CASSLRDTVNIQYF. The CDR3 nucleotides read TGTGCCAGCAGTTTGAGGGACACCGTTAACATTCAGTACTTC.

The chain recombines TRBV3-1 with TRBJ2-2, with D uncertain. Germline-derived CDR1 and CDR2 are LGHDT and YNNKEL (reference sequence). Trimming shortened V by 4 bases and J by 6 bases, and 18 bases separated the two germline ends. The CDR3 is 16 residues long. The CDR3 region has the DNA TGTGCCAGCAGCCTCTCGGTGCTTCAAAGGTCCGGGGAGCTGTTTTTT. The encoded protein is CASSLSVLQRSGELFF.

This chain connects TRBV25-1 to TRBJ1-6; D is uncertain. Trimming cost V 1 base and J 4 bases, with 8 bases left between them. The length of the CDR3 is 15 residues. Germline CDR1 is MGHDK and CDR2 is SYGVNS. The chain's CDR3 is CASSESVGYNSPLHF. CDR3 DNA: TGTGCCAGCAGTGAATCTGTAGGTTATAATTCACCCCTCCACTTT.

The chain uses TRBV28 and TRBJ1-2; 9 nucleotides align to TRBD1. This CDR3 comprises 14 residues. CDR1 and CDR2 (germline): MDHEN, SYDVKM. The J segment lost 8 bases and the V segment lost 1 base, leaving 5 bases of the junction unmatched. Here the CDR3 reads CASSLFGQGRGYTF. In DNA, the CDR3 is TGTGCCAGCAGTTTATTCGGACAGGGGAGAGGCTACACCTTC.

The chain employs TRBV3-1 and TRBJ2-5, with D uncertain. Germline-derived CDR1 and CDR2 are LGHDT and YNNKEL (reference sequence). With 4 bases removed from V and 2 bases from J, the gap between germline ends came to 8 bases. The CDR3 extends over 13 amino acids. CDR3 in DNA: TGTGCCAGCAGCCCTCCCGCTCAAGAGACCCAGTACTTC. Translation gives CASSPPAQETQYF.

The V gene is TRBV20-1, the J gene TRBJ2-7, with 14 bases matching TRBD2. This CDR3 comprises 16 residues. The J segment lost 4 bases and the V segment lost 3 bases, leaving 8 bases of the junction unmatched. Per germline, CDR1 DFQATT and CDR2 SNEGSKA (reference sequence). This CDR3 is CSASPLTSGREYEQYF. The CDR3 region has the DNA TGCAGTGCTAGTCCCTTGACTAGCGGGAGGGAGTACGAGCAGTACTTC.

The chain recombines TRBV6-4 with TRBJ2-1; 7 bases map to TRBD2. After removal of 6 bases from V and 4 bases from J, the junction contained 9 bases not matched to a gene. Germline V gene sequence: CDR1 MRHNA, CDR2 SNTAGT. The CDR3 totals 15 residues. CDR3 sequence (DNA): TGTGCCAGCAGCGTTGGGCTAGCGGATTACAATGAGCAGTTCTTC. This codes for CASSVGLADYNEQFF.

The chain recombines TRBV29-1 with TRBJ2-7; D is perhaps TRBD1 (6 bases). V shed 6 bases and J shed 1 base, with 19 bases lying between them. Germline CDR1 is SQVTM and CDR2 is ANQGSEA. This CDR3 is 15 amino acids long. This CDR3 is CSVTTAQGWSYEQYF. The CDR3, as DNA: TGCAGCGTGACAACGGCGCAGGGGTGGTCCTACGAGCAGTACTTC.

V and J are TRBV4-1 and TRBJ1-4; the D is unclear. This CDR3 has 15 residues. V lost 1 base, J lost 5 bases, and 11 bases lay in between. CDR1 is MGHRA, CDR2 YSYEKL, per germline. CDR3 protein: CASSQVAQQNEKLFF. The CDR3 coding sequence is TGCGCCAGCAGCCAAGTTGCCCAGCAGAATGAAAAACTGTTTTTT.

The chain has TRBV27 and TRBJ1-5; D not certain. The CDR3 loop spans 16 amino acids. CDR1 is MNHEY, CDR2 SMNVEV, per germline (reference sequence). V was clipped by 6 bases and J by 2 bases, with 17 bases between them. The CDR3 sequence: CASSPGPSRGNQPQHF. DNA for the CDR3: TGTGCCAGCAGCCCCGGTCCCTCGAGAGGCAATCAGCCCCAGCATTTT.

This chain connects TRBV29-1 to TRBJ2-1; tentative D call: TRBD2 (5 bases). V was clipped by 3 bases and J by 9 bases, with 18 bases between them. Per germline, CDR1 SQVTM and CDR2 ANQGSEA. The CDR3 extends over 14 amino acids. CDR3 sequence reads: CSVDAGGLPREQFF. CDR3 DNA: TGCAGCGTTGACGCAGGCGGGCTCCCCCGTGAGCAGTTCTTC.

The CDR3 reads CASSVGSKGGDTQYF. For the CDR3, the DNA is TGTGCCAGCAGCGTAGGAAGTAAGGGGGGAGATACGCAGTATTTT. This sequence joins TRBV9 and TRBJ2-3; D is perhaps TRBD1 or TRBD2 (6 bases each). Germline CDR1 reads SGDLS; CDR2 reads YYNGEE. Trimming removed 0 bases from V and 5 bases from J, with 13 bases in between. There are 15 residues in the CDR3.

The chain recombines TRBV29-1 with TRBJ2-2; unclear D gene. This CDR3 contains 11 residues. Germline loops: CDR1 SQVTM, CDR2 ANQGSEA. V was clipped by 3 bases and J by 8 bases, with 7 bases between them. The CDR3 DNA sequence: TGCAGCGTTGATCGTAATGGGGAGCTGTTTTTT. Amino acids: CSVDRNGELFF.

The genes are TRBV23-1 and TRBJ2-1; D may match TRBD1 or TRBD2 (5 bases each). TRBV23-1 is labeled an ORF, and its function is uncertain. Trimming cost V 9 bases and J 1 base, with 19 bases left between them. This CDR3 region has 16 residues. CDR3 nucleotides: TGCGCCAGTAAAAGACAGACTACTATTTCCTACAATGAGCAGTTCTTC. This sequence encodes CASKRQTTISYNEQFF.